This T cell receptor beta chain appears in the sequencing data of a study of CD8 T cells in ankylosing spondylitis. This clonotype appeared many times. As yet, its antigen is unknown. Study-level findings and limits: Matched synovial fluid from ankylosing spondylitis patients was reported to be enriched for disease-linked clones. Seemingly characteristic of ankylosing spondylitis blood was a TCR beta motif consisting of 7 or 8 highly homologous variants.

TCRdb re-called the 5' RACE reads through MiXCR, storing one row per CDR3 protein. Among roughly 230,000 distinct CDR3 sequences listed, 18% were seen once. This CDR3 spans 16 amino acids. Unmatched junction bases numbered 1, after V lost 3 bases and J lost 0 bases. Germline V gene lookup returns CDR1 MDHEN and CDR2 SYDVKM. This receptor was obtained from a male donor with ankylosing spondylitis or in good health (not recorded which). The chain employs TRBV28 and TRBJ2-7; 14 nucleotides match TRBD2. Sequencing input: blood, either unsorted or a sorted T cell fraction (not recorded which). The CDR3 sequence: CASSFGTSGSSYEQYF. CDR3 bases: TGTGCCAGCAGTTTCGGGACTAGCGGGAGCTCCTACGAGCAGTACTTC.